This T cell receptor beta chain came from a study of blood T cells in healthy people across ages. Findings of the study overall: Calculation of diversity from one million T cells yielded estimates considered to be underestimates.

This CDR3 is 17 amino acids long. The V and J ends lost 4 bases and 7 bases, in that order; junction bases with no gene match: 10. Germline CDR1 is LGHDT and CDR2 is YNNKEL (reference sequence). Healthy individuals of Caucasian origin from Russia, aged roughly 6 to 100, served as donors. A J-beta primer mix and a sample-barcoded 5' primer were used in a second PCR of roughly 7 to 12 cycles. Researchers report that a template-switch adaptor with 12 random nucleotides tagged each cDNA molecule. TCRdb re-analysed the 5' RACE reads in MiXCR, keeping a single row per CDR3 protein. The sample has roughly 1,500,000 distinct CDR3 sequences, around two fifths seen once. With regard to this clonotype: Its antigen is unknown.

The sequenced sample was blood. The chain links TRBV3-1 to TRBJ2-4; TRBD2 matches 13 bases. The clonotype originates from a young woman in good health. CDR3 coding DNA: TGTGCCAGCAGCCCCGGACTAGCGGGAGCGGTAACTAACATTCAGTACTTC. This translates into CASSPGLAGAVTNIQYF.